These 19 T cell receptor beta chains came from one sample sequenced in a study of breast tumors, draining lymph nodes, adjacent tissues. TCRdb reprocessed the multiplex PCR reads with MiXCR, giving one entry per CDR3 protein. The sample lists approximately 170,000 distinct CDR3 sequences, about 30% occurring once. The lymph nodes were axillary draining lymph nodes from breast cancer patients. Specimen: axillary lymph node tissue. All receptors derive from a female donor with breast cancer. Some clones in this sample may be carry-over from other donors' samples.

For this clonotype: A much larger clone is a single base away; this may be a read error. CDR3: CASSLRTGRNIQCF. The CDR3 DNA reads TGTGCCAGCAGCTTAAGGACAGGGAGGAACATTCAGTGCTTC. This rearrangement joins TRBV7-2 to TRBJ2-4; 8 bases line up with TRBD1. From germline, CDR1 is SGHTA and CDR2 FQGNSA. The CDR3 has 14 amino acids.

This clonotype was seen repeatedly, ten times or more. The chain uses TRBV7-2 and TRBJ1-5, with D possibly matching TRBD1 (6 bases). Deletions cut 7 bases from V and 0 bases from J, with 10 bases between. The CDR3 extends over 14 amino acids. Looked up from germline, CDR1 is SGHTA and CDR2 is FQGNSA. The CDR3 region has the DNA TGTGCCAGCACCCTACAGGGTAGCAATCAGCCCCAGCATTTT. This translates into CASTLQGSNQPQHF.

This clonotype was recorded a few times. Possible read error: a much larger clone is one base away. This rearrangement joins TRBV7-9 to TRBJ1-2; 8 bases map to TRBD1. This CDR3 has 15 amino acids. CDR1 and CDR2 from the germline V gene are SEHNR and FQNEAQ (reference sequence). CDR3 DNA: TGTGCCAGCAGCTTAGCGGCGGCAGGGGGCTATGGCTACCCCTTC. Translating gives CASSLAAAGGYGYPF.

The sample holds a few counts of this clonotype. The rearrangement uses TRBV6-2 or TRBV6-3 and TRBJ1-3; tentatively, D is TRBD1 (5 bases). This CDR3 comprises 16 residues. Germline V gives CDR1 MNHEY, CDR2 SVGEGT. The germline V and J ends were trimmed by 5 bases and 0 bases, with 14 bases remaining between them. This chain's CDR3 is CASSRPGAASGNTIYF. The CDR3 nucleotides are TGTGCCAGCAGTCGACCCGGGGCAGCCTCTGGAAACACCATATATTTT.

This clonotype came up many times. The V call is TRBV6-1, the J call TRBJ2-3; 7 bases match TRBD1. The length of the CDR3 is 13 residues. The V segment lost 6 bases and the J segment 3 bases; nucleotides outside the gene matches: 3. The germline V gene encodes CDR1 MNHNS and CDR2 SASEGT. DNA for the CDR3: TGTGCCAGCAGACCGGGACAGACAGATACGCAGTATTTT. This sequence encodes CASRPGQTDTQYF.

Regarding this clonotype: A much larger clonotype is one base distant, so this may be a read error. The chain joins TRBV20-1 to TRBJ2-3, with 12 bases that match TRBD2. There are 17 residues in the CDR3. Germline-derived CDR1 and CDR2 are DFQATT and SNEGSKA (reference sequence). The junction had 12 bases not matched to a gene; V was cut back by 3 bases and J by 5 bases. The chain's CDR3 is CSASERLAGALGDTQYF. Here the CDR3 DNA reads TGCAGTGCTAGTGAAAGACTAGCGGGGGCGCTCGGAGATACGCAGTATTTT.

At least ten counts were recorded for this clonotype. The chain carries TRBV6-5 and TRBJ2-7; D remains ambiguous. Germline values: CDR1 MNHEY, CDR2 SVGAGI. The V end was cut by 3 bases, the J end by 4 bases, with 10 bases between. The length of the CDR3 is 13 residues. DNA for the CDR3: TGTGCCAGCAGTTATTCCTATCGGTACGAGCAGTACTTC. Encoded protein: CASSYSYRYEQYF.

This clonotype was recorded a few times. Just one base apart from a much larger clone, this may be a read error. The chain has TRBV4-2 and TRBJ2-7, with D unclear. Germline CDR1 LGHNA, CDR2 YNFKEQ. This CDR3 has 9 amino acids. CDR3 loop: CASSQEADF. The CDR3 DNA sequence: TGTGCCAGCAGCCAAGAGGCCGACTTC.

The table lists this clonotype with many counts. The V and J genes are TRBV19 and TRBJ2-7; 8 bases line up with TRBD2. The germline gives CDR1 LNHDA, CDR2 SQIVND (reference sequence). This CDR3 has 12 residues. V lost 6 bases to trimming and J lost 6 bases; unmatched junction nucleotides: 4. The CDR3 coding sequence is TGTGCCAGTAGGCCGGCGGGAGGCGAGCAGTACTTC. Amino acids: CASRPAGGEQYF. Combining the CDR3 with reference TRBV19 and TRBJ2-7 gives the whole variable domain DGGITQSPKYLFRKEGQNVTLSCEQNLNHDAMYWYRQDPGQGLRLIYYSQIVNDFQKGDIAEGYSVSREKKESFPLTVTSAQKNPTAFYLCASRPAGGEQYFGPGTRLTVT.

This clonotype was counted at least ten times. This chain links TRBV3-1 with TRBJ2-7; possibly TRBD1 for D (5 bases). V was clipped by 3 bases and J by 3 bases, with 9 bases between them. The CDR3 contains 13 residues. Germline-derived CDR1 and CDR2 are LGHDT and YNNKEL (reference sequence). CDR3 protein: CASSHQTDYEQYF. The CDR3 nucleotides are TGTGCCAGCAGCCACCAGACAGACTACGAGCAGTACTTC.

The rearrangement joins TRBV5-1 to TRBJ2-5; D gene unclear. The CDR3 contains 15 residues. The germline gives CDR1 SGHRS, CDR2 YFSETQ. V gave up 2 bases and J gave up 5 bases, with 16 bases separating them. The CDR3 sequence: CASSFLSLVRETQYF. CDR3 nucleotides: TGCGCCAGCAGCTTTTTAAGTCTAGTGCGTGAGACCCAGTACTTC.

The chain is built from TRBV5-4 and TRBJ2-7; tentative D call: TRBD1 (5 bases). The CDR3 runs to 13 residues. V lost 4 bases to trimming and J lost 3 bases, with 11 bases between them. Germline loops: CDR1 SGHNT, CDR2 YYREEE (reference sequence). CDR3 residues: CASSPGRVYEQYF. The CDR3 DNA reads as TGTGCCAGCAGCCCGGGCAGGGTCTACGAGCAGTACTTC.

V usage is TRBV4-2 and J usage is TRBJ2-2; 8 bases line up with TRBD2. The J segment lost 3 bases and the V segment lost 1 base, leaving 4 bases of the junction unmatched. Germline V gene lookup returns CDR1 LGHNA and CDR2 YNFKEQ. The CDR3 runs to 16 residues. The CDR3 loop is CASSQAGGAYTGELFF. CDR3 coding DNA: TGTGCCAGCAGCCAAGCCGGGGGGGCGTACACCGGGGAGCTGTTTTTT.

This sequence joins TRBV3-1 and TRBJ2-2; 12 bases line up with TRBD2. The CDR3 extends over 15 amino acids. V gave up 4 bases and J gave up 6 bases; unmatched junction bases: 3. Germline CDR1 reads LGHDT; CDR2 reads YNNKEL (reference sequence). The CDR3 nucleotides read TGTGCCAGCAGCCGACTAGCGGGAGCCCCCGGGGAGCTGTTTTTT. Protein sequence: CASSRLAGAPGELFF.

This rearrangement joins TRBV7-9 to TRBJ1-4; a weak D match, TRBD1 (6 bases). The CDR3 runs to 15 residues. V dropped 2 bases and J dropped 5 bases, with 12 bases sitting between them. Germline V lookup: CDR1 SEHNR, CDR2 FQNEAQ (reference sequence). This chain's CDR3 is CASSLLAGGNEKLFF. The CDR3 bases are TGTGCCAGCAGCTTACTAGCGGGGGGCAATGAAAAACTGTTTTTT. The full variable domain, rest sourced from reference TRBV7-9 and TRBJ1-4, is DTGVSQNPRHKITKRGQNVTFRCDPISEHNRLYWYRQTLGQGPEFLTYFQNEAQLEKSRLLSDRFSAERPKGSFSTLEIQRTEQGDSAMYLCASSLLAGGNEKLFFGSGTQLSVL.

This clonotype has a count of ten or more. The chain uses TRBV7-9 and TRBJ2-1; 8 bases are shared with TRBD2. The CDR3 totals 14 residues. Per the germline V gene, CDR1 is SEHNR and CDR2 is FQNEAQ (reference sequence). V lost 5 bases and J lost 12; bases outside the gene matches: 12. The CDR3, as DNA: TGTGCCAGCAGCCCCGACTTCGCGGGGGGCCGGCAGTTCTTC. Protein sequence: CASSPDFAGGRQFF.

The table lists this clonotype with many counts. The chain carries TRBV20-1 and TRBJ1-3; D is perhaps TRBD1 (5 bases). The V and J ends lost 5 bases and 2 bases respectively, with 10 bases between them. This CDR3 contains 13 residues. Germline V lookup: CDR1 DFQATT, CDR2 SNEGSKA (reference sequence). CDR3 nucleotide sequence: TGCAGTGCTGCGGGGGAGGCTGGAAACACCATATATTTT. Amino acids: CSAAGEAGNTIYF.

This clonotype has ten or more counts. V and J are TRBV29-1 and TRBJ2-3; 15 nucleotides agree with TRBD2. CDR3 length: 18 amino acids. Trimming cost V 3 bases and J 6 bases; bases outside gene matches: 13. Germline assignment: CDR1 SQVTM and CDR2 ANQGSEA. CDR3 in amino acids: CSVEQGLGLAGGTDTQYF. CDR3 in DNA: TGCAGCGTTGAGCAGGGTCTGGGACTAGCGGGGGGTACGGATACGCAGTATTTT.

With respect to this clonotype: This may be a read error: a much more frequent sequence differs by one nucleotide. The gene calls are TRBV20-1 and TRBJ1-2; D uncertain. This CDR3 is built from 13 residues. Germline values: CDR1 DFQATT, CDR2 SNEGSKA (reference sequence). The CDR3 DNA is TGCAGTGTCTACGTTGGTTTTAACTATGCCTACACCTTC. This translates into CSVYVGFNYAYTF.